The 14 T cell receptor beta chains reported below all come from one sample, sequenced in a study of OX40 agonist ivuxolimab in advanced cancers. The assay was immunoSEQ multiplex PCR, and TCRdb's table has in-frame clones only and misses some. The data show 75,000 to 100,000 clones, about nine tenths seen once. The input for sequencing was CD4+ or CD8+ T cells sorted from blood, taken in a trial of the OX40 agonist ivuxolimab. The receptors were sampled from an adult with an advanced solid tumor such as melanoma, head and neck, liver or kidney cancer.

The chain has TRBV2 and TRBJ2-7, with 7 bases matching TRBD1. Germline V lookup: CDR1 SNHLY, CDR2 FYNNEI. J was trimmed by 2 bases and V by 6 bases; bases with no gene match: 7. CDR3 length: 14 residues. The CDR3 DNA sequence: TGTGCCAGCAGCGAGACCGGGACAGCCTACGAGCAGTACTTC. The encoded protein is CASSETGTAYEQYF.

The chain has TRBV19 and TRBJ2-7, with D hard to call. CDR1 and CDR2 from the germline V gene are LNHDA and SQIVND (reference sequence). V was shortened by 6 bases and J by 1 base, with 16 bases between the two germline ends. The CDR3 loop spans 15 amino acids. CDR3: CASSPPNGRSYEQYF. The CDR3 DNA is TGTGCCAGTAGCCCCCCCAACGGCAGATCCTACGAGCAGTACTTC.

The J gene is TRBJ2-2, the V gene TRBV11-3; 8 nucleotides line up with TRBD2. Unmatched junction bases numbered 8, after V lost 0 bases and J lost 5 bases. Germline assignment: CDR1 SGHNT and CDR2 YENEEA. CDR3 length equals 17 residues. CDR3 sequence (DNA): TGTGCCAGCAGCTTAGACCGTGGACTAGCCGGAACCGGGGAGCTGTTTTTT. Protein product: CASSLDRGLAGTGELFF.

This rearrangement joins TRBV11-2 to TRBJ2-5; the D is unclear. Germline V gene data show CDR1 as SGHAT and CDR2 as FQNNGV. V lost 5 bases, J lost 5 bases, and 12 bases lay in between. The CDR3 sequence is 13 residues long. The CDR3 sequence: CASSPARSETQYF. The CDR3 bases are TGTGCCAGCAGCCCCGCGAGAAGCGAGACCCAGTACTTC.

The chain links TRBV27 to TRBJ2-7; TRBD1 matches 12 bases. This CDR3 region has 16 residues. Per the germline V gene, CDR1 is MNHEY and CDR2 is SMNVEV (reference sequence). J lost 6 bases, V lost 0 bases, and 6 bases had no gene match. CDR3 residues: CASSLSRDRGRAEQYF. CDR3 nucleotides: TGTGCCAGCAGTTTATCGAGGGACAGGGGGCGAGCCGAGCAGTACTTC.

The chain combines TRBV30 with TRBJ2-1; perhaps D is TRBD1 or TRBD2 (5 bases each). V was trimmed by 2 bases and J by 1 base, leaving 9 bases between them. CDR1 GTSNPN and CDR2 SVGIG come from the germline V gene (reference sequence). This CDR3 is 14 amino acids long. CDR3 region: CAWSSRGSYNEQFF. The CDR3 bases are TGTGCCTGGAGTTCGAGGGGTTCCTACAATGAGCAGTTCTTC. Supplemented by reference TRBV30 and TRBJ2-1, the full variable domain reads SQTIHQWPATLVQPVGSPLSLECTVEGTSNPNLYWYRQAAGRGLQLLFYSVGIGQISSEVPQNLSASRPQDRQFILSSKKLLLSDSGFYLCAWSSRGSYNEQFFGPGTRLTVL.

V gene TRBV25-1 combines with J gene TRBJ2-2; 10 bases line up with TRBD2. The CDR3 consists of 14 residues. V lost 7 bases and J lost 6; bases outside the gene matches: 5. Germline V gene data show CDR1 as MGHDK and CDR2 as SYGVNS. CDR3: CASIGLAGAGELFF. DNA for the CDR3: TGTGCCAGCATAGGGCTAGCGGGAGCCGGGGAGCTGTTTTTT.

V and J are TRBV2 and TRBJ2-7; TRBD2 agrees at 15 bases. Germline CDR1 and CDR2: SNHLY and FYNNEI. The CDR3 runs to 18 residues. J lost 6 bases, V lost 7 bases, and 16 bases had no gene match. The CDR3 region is CASILGLAGGPFASEQYF. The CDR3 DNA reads TGTGCCAGCATCTTAGGACTAGCGGGAGGGCCGTTCGCCTCCGAGCAGTACTTC.

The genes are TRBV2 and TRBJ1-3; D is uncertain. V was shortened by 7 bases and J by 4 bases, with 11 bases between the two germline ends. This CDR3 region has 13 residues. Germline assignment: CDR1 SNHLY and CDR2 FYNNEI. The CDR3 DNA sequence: TGTGCCAGCACTCACCCGGGGGGAAACACCATATATTTT. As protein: CASTHPGGNTIYF.

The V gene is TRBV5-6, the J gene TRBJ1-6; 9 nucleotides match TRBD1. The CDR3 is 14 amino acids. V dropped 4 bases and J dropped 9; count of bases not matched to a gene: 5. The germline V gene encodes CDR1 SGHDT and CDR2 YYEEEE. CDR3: CASSPGQGGSPLHF. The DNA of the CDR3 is TGTGCCAGCAGCCCGGGACAGGGAGGTTCACCCCTCCACTTT.

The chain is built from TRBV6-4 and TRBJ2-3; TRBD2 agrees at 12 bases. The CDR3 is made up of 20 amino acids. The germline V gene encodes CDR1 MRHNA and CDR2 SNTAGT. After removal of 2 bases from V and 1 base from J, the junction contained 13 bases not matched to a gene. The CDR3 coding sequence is TGTGCCAGCAGTGACCGGAGAACTAGCGGGAGGCTAGAACGCACAGATACGCAGTATTTT. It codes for CASSDRRTSGRLERTDTQYF.

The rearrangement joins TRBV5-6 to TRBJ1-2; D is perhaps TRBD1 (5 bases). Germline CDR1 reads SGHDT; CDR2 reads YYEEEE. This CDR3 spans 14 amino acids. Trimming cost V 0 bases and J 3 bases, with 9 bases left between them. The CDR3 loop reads CASSLAAGDYGYTF. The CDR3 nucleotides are TGTGCCAGCAGCTTGGCTGCGGGGGACTATGGCTACACCTTC. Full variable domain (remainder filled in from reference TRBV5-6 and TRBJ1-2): DAGVTQSPTHLIKTRGQQVTLRCSPKSGHDTVSWYQQALGQGPQFIFQYYEEEERQRGNFPDRFSGHQFPNYSSELNVNALLLGDSALYLCASSLAAGDYGYTFGSGTRLTVV.

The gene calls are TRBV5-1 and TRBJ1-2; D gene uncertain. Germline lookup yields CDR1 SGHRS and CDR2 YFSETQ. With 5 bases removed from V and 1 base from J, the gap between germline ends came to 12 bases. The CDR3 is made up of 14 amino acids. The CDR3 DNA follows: TGCGCCAGCAGTAACATGACTGGTAACTATGGCTACACCTTC. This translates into CASSNMTGNYGYTF.

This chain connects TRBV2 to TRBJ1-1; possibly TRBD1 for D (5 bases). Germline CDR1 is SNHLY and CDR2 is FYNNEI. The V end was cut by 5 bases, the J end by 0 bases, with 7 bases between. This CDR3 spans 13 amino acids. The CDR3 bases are TGTGCCAGCAGTATACAGGTGAACACTGAAGCTTTCTTT. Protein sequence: CASSIQVNTEAFF.